The 9 T cell receptor beta chains below all came from one sample that was sequenced in a study of OX40 agonist ivuxolimab in advanced cancers. The method was immunoSEQ multiplex PCR; TCRdb's version includes in-frame clones alone and lacks a portion of them. In the table there are tens of thousands of clones, 89% of which are singletons. Sequencing used CD4+ or CD8+ T cells sorted from blood, obtained in a trial of the OX40 agonist ivuxolimab. The receptors were sampled from an adult with an advanced solid tumor such as melanoma, head and neck, liver or kidney cancer.

The V gene is TRBV28, the J gene TRBJ2-6; D gene ambiguous. V was shortened by 3 bases and J by 0 bases, with 3 bases between the two germline ends. The germline gives CDR1 MDHEN, CDR2 SYDVKM. The CDR3 has 14 residues. The CDR3 sequence is CASSFISGANVLTF. The CDR3, as DNA: TGTGCCAGCAGTTTCATCTCTGGGGCCAACGTCCTGACTTTC.

CDR3 sequence (DNA): TGTGCCAGCAGCGCACAGGGACTGAGAACCTACGAGCAGTACTTC. This translates into CASSAQGLRTYEQYF. The V gene is TRBV7-2, the J gene TRBJ2-7; D possibly uses TRBD1 or TRBD2 (6 bases each). Per germline, CDR1 SGHTA and CDR2 FQGNSA. This CDR3 spans 15 amino acids. V dropped 5 bases and J dropped 2 bases, with 16 bases sitting between them.

The chain links TRBV5-5 to TRBJ1-3, with 9 bases matching TRBD1. V lost 0 bases to trimming and J lost 2 bases; unmatched junction nucleotides: 6. CDR1 is SGHKS, CDR2 YYEKEE, per germline (reference sequence). This CDR3 is built from 17 residues. The CDR3 is CASSLAGTGKAGNTIYF. DNA for the CDR3: TGTGCCAGCAGCTTGGCCGGGACAGGGAAAGCTGGAAACACCATATATTTT. Full variable domain (missing parts from reference TRBV5-5 and TRBJ1-3): DAGVTQSPTHLIKTRGQQVTLRCSPISGHKSVSWYQQVLGQGPQFIFQYYEKEERGRGNFPDRFSARQFPNYSSELNVNALLLGDSALYLCASSLAGTGKAGNTIYFGEGSWLTVV.

J is TRBJ2-5 and V is TRBV5-1; D gene uncertain. The ends were cut back, 1 base at V and 1 base at J, with 14 bases in the middle. The CDR3 loop spans 16 amino acids. The germline CDR1 and CDR2 sequences are SGHRS and YFSETQ. CDR3: CASSLPRGDPQETQYF. Written as DNA, the CDR3 is TGCGCCAGCAGCTTGCCTCGAGGTGACCCCCAAGAGACCCAGTACTTC.

The gene calls are TRBV5-5 and TRBJ2-1; the match to TRBD1 covers 8 bases. V shed 5 bases and J 8 bases; nucleotides not matched to a gene: 15. The CDR3 consists of 16 residues. Looked up from germline, CDR1 is SGHKS and CDR2 is YYEKEE (reference sequence). DNA for the CDR3: TGTGCCAGCAGTCATACTACAGGGGGAAGGTTCGATGAGCAGTTCTTC. Translation: CASSHTTGGRFDEQFF.

The rearrangement links TRBV4-2 to TRBJ1-4; the D is unclear. CDR1 is LGHNA and CDR2 is YNFKEQ in the germline V gene. The CDR3 runs to 17 residues. V lost 2 bases and J lost 14, with 27 bases in between. The CDR3 region has the DNA TGTGCCAGCAGCCAACGTGGGCTTTCGGGCCCAGGACTTTCTCTGTTTTTT. Translating gives CASSQRGLSGPGLSLFF.

The chain employs TRBV2 and TRBJ2-7; 11 nucleotides line up with TRBD1. The CDR3 is 15 residues long. Germline-derived CDR1 and CDR2 are SNHLY and FYNNEI. Trimming cost V 6 bases and J 5 bases; bases outside gene matches: 9. In DNA form, the CDR3 reads TGTGCCAGCAGACTAGCGGACAGGGGGCTGCACGAGCAGTACTTC. Its translation is CASRLADRGLHEQYF.

This clone has only a few counts. The chain carries TRBV28 and TRBJ1-1; D is perhaps TRBD1 (6 bases). In germline, CDR1 is MDHEN, CDR2 SYDVKM. This CDR3 contains 17 residues. The V gene lost 5 bases and the J gene lost 0 bases, with 19 bases spanning the gap. The CDR3: CASSLTRYRAMNTEAFF. The CDR3, as DNA: TGTGCCAGCAGTCTGACACGCTACAGGGCTATGAACACTGAAGCTTTCTTT.

This clone was detected a few times. The chain combines TRBV7-8 with TRBJ1-5; D remains ambiguous. CDR3 length: 14 residues. The V end was cut by 1 base, the J end by 4 bases, with 8 bases between. Germline CDR1 is SGHVS and CDR2 is FQNEAQ. The CDR3 DNA sequence: TGTGCCAGCAGCTTAGTCTTGGATAATCAGCCCCAGCATTTT. Residues: CASSLVLDNQPQHF.